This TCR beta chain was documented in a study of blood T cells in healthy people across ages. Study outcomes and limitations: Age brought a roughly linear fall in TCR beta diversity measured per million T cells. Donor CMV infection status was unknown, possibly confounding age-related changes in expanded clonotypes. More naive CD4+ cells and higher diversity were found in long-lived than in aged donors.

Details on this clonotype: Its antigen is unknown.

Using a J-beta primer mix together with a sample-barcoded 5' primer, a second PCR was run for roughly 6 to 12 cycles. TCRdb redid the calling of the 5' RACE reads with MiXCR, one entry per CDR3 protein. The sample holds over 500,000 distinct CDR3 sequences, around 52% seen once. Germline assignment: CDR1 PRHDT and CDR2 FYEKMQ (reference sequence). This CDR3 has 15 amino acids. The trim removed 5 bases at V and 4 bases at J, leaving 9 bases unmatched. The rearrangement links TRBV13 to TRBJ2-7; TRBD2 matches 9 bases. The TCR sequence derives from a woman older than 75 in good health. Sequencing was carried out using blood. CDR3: CASSPRSGRGYEQYF. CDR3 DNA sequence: TGTGCCAGCAGCCCCCGTAGCGGGAGAGGGTACGAGCAGTACTTC.